Here is one T cell receptor (beta chain) with its context. The ends lost 2 bases at V and 7 bases at J; junction bases unmatched: 3. Germline V CDR1 and CDR2: SEHNR, FQNEAQ (reference sequence). This CDR3 is built from 15 residues. This entry is derived from a study of identical twins. Using its own MiXCR run on the 5' RACE reads, TCRdb lists one record per CDR3 protein. The sample yields 520,000 or so distinct CDR3 sequences, around 20% seen once. The same specimen was also included in a second study, on T cells expressing NK-cell markers. That study reports: The TCR beta repertoires were obtained from sorted CD3+CD56+NKG2C+, CD3+CD56+NKG2C- and CD3+CD56-NKG2C+ T cells. The authors sequenced eight donors, of whom seven were HCMV-seropositive and one was seronegative. Among CD8+ T cells from about six donors, dominant NKG2C+ clonotypes accounted for about 1.0-7.5%. Several donors' CD3+CD56-NKG2C+ cells were dominated by the same clonotypes.

The receptor was isolated from a woman aged 18-29 years in good health. The sequenced sample was CD4+ T cells sorted from blood. The chain links TRBV7-9 to TRBJ2-1; TRBD2 matches 12 bases. The DNA for the CDR3 is TGTGCCAGCAGCTTACCTAGCGGGAGGGGGAATGAGCAGTTCTTC. Translating gives CASSLPSGRGNEQFF.